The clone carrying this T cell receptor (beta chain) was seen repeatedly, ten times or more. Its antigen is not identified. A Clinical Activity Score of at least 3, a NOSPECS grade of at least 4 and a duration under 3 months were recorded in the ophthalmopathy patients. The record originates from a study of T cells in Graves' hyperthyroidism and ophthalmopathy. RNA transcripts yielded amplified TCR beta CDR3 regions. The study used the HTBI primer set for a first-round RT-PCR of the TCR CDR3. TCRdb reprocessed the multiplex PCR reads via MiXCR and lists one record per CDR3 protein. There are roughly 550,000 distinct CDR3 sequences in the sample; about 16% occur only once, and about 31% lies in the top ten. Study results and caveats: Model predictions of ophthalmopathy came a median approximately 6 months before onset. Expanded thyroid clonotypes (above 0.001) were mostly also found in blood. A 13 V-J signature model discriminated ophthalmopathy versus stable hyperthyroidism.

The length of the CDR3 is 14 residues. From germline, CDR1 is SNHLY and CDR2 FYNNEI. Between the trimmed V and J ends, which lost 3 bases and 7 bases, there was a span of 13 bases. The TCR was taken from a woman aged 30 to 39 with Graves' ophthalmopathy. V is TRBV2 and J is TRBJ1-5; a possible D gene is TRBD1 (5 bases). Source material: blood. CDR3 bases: TGTGCCAGCAGTGATGGGACCCAGGGCCAGCCCCAGCATTTT. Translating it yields CASSDGTQGQPQHF.